This is a list of T cell receptor beta chains from one sample in a study of blood T cells in healthy people across ages. TCRdb ran MiXCR on the 5' RACE reads and lists one entry per CDR3 protein. The sample lists about 720,000 distinct CDR3 sequences, 20% to 25% occurring once. The data also belong to a second study, concerning T cells of mothers and their children.

Sequenced: blood. The origin of the receptors is a boy aged 5 to 17 in good health. The CDR3 runs from the conserved cysteine through the conserved F or W. Fields, in order: clone size, V gene, CDR3 protein. Clone sizes are given selectively: once, few, many, or a class where the clone is expanded.

.,TRBV12-3/TRBV12-4,CASSYAFGETQYF
.,TRBV9,CASSGGDRDLTPLHF
few,TRBV13,CASSLKEGGRGYTF
.,TRBV4-3,CASSQDLGEYYEQYF
.,TRBV9,CASSVDLGAANEKLFF
.,TRBV20-1,CSASLLAGTDTQYF
.,TRBV7-9,CAGSLVGQGHEQYF
few,TRBV6-2/TRBV6-3,CATEQAGGTNSPLHF
few,TRBV6-1,CASNSGLTQYF
.,TRBV4-3,CASSQERHEQFF
many,TRBV12-3/TRBV12-4,CASSSGGSSYNEQFF
.,TRBV15,CATAQTRYYNEQFF
.,TRBV28,CASSFQDRADGYTF
.,TRBV7-9,CASSLDQQQNIQYF
.,TRBV12-3/TRBV12-4,CASRPRLAGSYEQYF
.,TRBV12-3/TRBV12-4,CASSSLTPTAQETQYF
.,TRBV2,CASSEGVGQGHYEQYF
few,TRBV4-3,CASSRVGLGYNEQFF
.,TRBV29-1,CSVAPDEPQYF
few,TRBV7-2,CASSLFWDISRGKVEDDEQYF